The clone carrying this T cell receptor (beta chain) was observed a few times. Its antigen is currently unknown. The trim removed 4 bases at V and 6 bases at J, leaving 4 bases unmatched. This CDR3 has 15 residues. TCRdb re-called the 5' RACE reads through MiXCR, storing one row per CDR3 protein. The data show 300,000 to 350,000 distinct CDR3 sequences, with over 10% seen just once and 20% to 25% held by the top ten. The sample originates from a study of T-cell memory formation after mild COVID-19. Whole-study results and caveats: Mainly in CM and EM were contracting CD4+ clones; CD8+ were in EMRA.

The clonotype comes from a man between 18 and 29 years old who had mild COVID-19 (a few samples of this study predate the infection). Cell type and time point are not known. J is TRBJ1-6 and V is TRBV12-3 or TRBV12-4, with TRBD1 matching 9 bases. The sample comprised PBMCs or a T cell subset sorted from them (not recorded which). For the CDR3, the DNA is TGTGCCAGCAGTTACGGGACAGGGCTTAATTCACCCCTCCACTTT. Translating it yields CASSYGTGLNSPLHF.